A single sample gave rise to the 7 T cell receptor beta chains below, sequenced in a study of shared clonotypes between healthy human individuals. Only in-frame clones appear in the TCRdb table, and some are missing; sequencing was by immunoSEQ multiplex PCR. This repertoire shows 2 million to 3 million clones, approximately 93% found once; its top ten account for around 0.4%. The material sequenced was naive CD4+ T cells from PBMCs. As for subset: CD45RA+ positively selected. The origin of the receptors is a man younger than 35 in good health. Some clones in this sample may be carry-over from other donors' samples.

The V and J genes are TRBV7-9 and TRBJ2-7; 7 bases fit TRBD1. There are 15 residues in the CDR3. In germline, CDR1 is SEHNR, CDR2 FQNEAQ (reference sequence). V shed 5 bases and J 1 base; nucleotides not matched to a gene: 8. The CDR3, as DNA: TGTGCCAGCAGCCCATGGACAGGAAATTCCTACGAGCAGTACTTC. Protein product: CASSPWTGNSYEQYF. Full variable domain (remainder filled in from reference TRBV7-9 and TRBJ2-7): DTGVSQNPRHKITKRGQNVTFRCDPISEHNRLYWYRQTLGQGPEFLTYFQNEAQLEKSRLLSDRFSAERPKGSFSTLEIQRTEQGDSAMYLCASSPWTGNSYEQYFGPGTRLTVT.

The rearrangement uses TRBV7-6 and TRBJ1-3, with a tentative D call TRBD1 (5 bases). Germline loops: CDR1 SGHVS, CDR2 FNYEAQ. This CDR3 is built from 16 residues. The V gene lost 2 bases and the J gene lost 0 bases, with 11 bases spanning the gap. The CDR3 DNA is TGTGCCAGCAGCTTAAGCCCGACAGTCTCTGGAAACACCATATATTTT. Protein: CASSLSPTVSGNTIYF.

The chain links TRBV10-3 to TRBJ2-7, with 16 bases matching TRBD2. This CDR3 has 17 amino acids. Germline V gene data show CDR1 as ENHRY and CDR2 as SYGVKD. V shed 10 bases and J 0 bases; nucleotides not matched to a gene: 9. The CDR3 region is CATPGTSGRDLSYEQYF. CDR3 coding DNA: TGTGCCACCCCTGGGACTAGCGGGAGGGACCTCTCCTACGAGCAGTACTTC.

This chain joins TRBV4-1 and TRBJ2-7; D uncertain. In germline, CDR1 is MGHRA, CDR2 YSYEKL. This CDR3 region has 15 residues. V was pared by 4 bases and J by 2 bases, with 15 bases between. CDR3 protein: CASSPWRSAPYEQYF. The CDR3 nucleotides are TGCGCCAGCAGCCCCTGGCGCTCGGCTCCCTACGAGCAGTACTTC.

CDR3 DNA sequence: TGTGCCAGCAAGGGGACAGGGTTGTACAATGAGCAGTTCTTC. This gives the protein CASKGTGLYNEQFF. The gene calls are TRBV6-1 and TRBJ2-1; 9 nucleotides agree with TRBD1. Germline V gene lookup returns CDR1 MNHNS and CDR2 SASEGT. This CDR3 has 14 residues. V was clipped by 7 bases and J by 4 bases; unmatched bases: 5.

The CDR3 loop reads CASSLVASRATYEQYF. The CDR3 DNA is TGTGCCAGCAGTTTAGTTGCATCTAGGGCCACCTACGAGCAGTACTTC. The V and J genes are TRBV28 and TRBJ2-7; D call uncertain. The CDR3 is made up of 16 amino acids. The ends were cut back, 2 bases at V and 2 bases at J, with 16 bases in the middle. In germline, CDR1 is MDHEN, CDR2 SYDVKM.

This rearrangement joins TRBV5-4 to TRBJ2-6, with D unresolved. This CDR3 contains 17 residues. Trimming pared 1 base from V and 3 bases from J, leaving 14 bases between. The germline V gene encodes CDR1 SGHNT and CDR2 YYREEE (reference sequence). As DNA, the CDR3 is TGTGCCAGCAGCTTGAGGACCCTGCCGAGTGGGGCCAACGTCCTGACTTTC. Translating it yields CASSLRTLPSGANVLTF.